The 10 T cell receptor beta chains listed next were all sequenced from one sample in a study of cytomegalovirus exposure and HLA in healthy donors. 60 Vbeta and 13 Jbeta primers were used in PCR. Profiled with immunoSEQ multiplex PCR; TCRdb holds only in-frame clones, not every one. Among 150,000 to 200,000 clones listed, around 79% were seen once. Sequencing was carried out using PBMCs. The receptors were sampled from a woman between 45 and 65 years old in good health and CMV-seronegative.

The rearrangement uses TRBV5-1 and TRBJ2-1; weak D call: TRBD2 (6 bases). Germline V gene lookup returns CDR1 SGHRS and CDR2 YFSETQ. Trimming took 6 bases from V and 4 from J, leaving 8 bases between them. The CDR3 extends over 12 amino acids. The CDR3 DNA is TGCGCCAGCAAGGCGGGGTACAATGAGCAGTTCTTC. It specifies CASKAGYNEQFF. Using reference TRBV5-1 and TRBJ2-1 for the parts outside the CDR3, the full variable domain is KAGVTQTPRYLIKTRGQQVTLSCSPISGHRSVSWYQQTPGQGLQFLFEYFSETQRNKGNFPGRFSGRQFSNSRSEMNVSTLELGDSALYLCASKAGYNEQFFGPGTRLTVL.

Many counts were recorded for this clone. The chain has TRBV4-3 and TRBJ1-1, with 12 bases fitting TRBD1. Germline CDR1 reads LGHNA; CDR2 reads YSLEER. This CDR3 has 15 amino acids. V was clipped by 4 bases and J by 8 bases; unmatched bases: 8. The CDR3 nucleotides are TGCGCCAGCAGCCGCCTTGCGGGACAGGGGGCGGAAGCTTTCTTT. Its translation: CASSRLAGQGAEAFF.

The rearrangement links TRBV9 to TRBJ1-5; a possible D gene is TRBD1 (5 bases). Germline V gene data show CDR1 as SGDLS and CDR2 as YYNGEE. Trimming removed 0 bases from V and 6 bases from J, with 10 bases in between. CDR3 length: 14 residues. CDR3 sequence reads: CASSVGGTVQPQHF. The CDR3 DNA reads TGTGCCAGCAGCGTAGGCGGGACCGTTCAGCCCCAGCATTTT.

The rearrangement joins TRBV2 to TRBJ1-4, with D perhaps matching TRBD1 (5 bases). The germline CDR1 and CDR2 sequences are SNHLY and FYNNEI. The CDR3 contains 13 residues. Trimming took off 6 bases at V and 8 bases at J, with 13 bases between the two ends. This CDR3 reads CASRAGLGEKLFF. DNA for the CDR3: TGTGCCAGCAGAGCGGGGCTAGGGGAAAAACTGTTTTTT.

The CDR3 sequence: CASSQGLNEKLFF. In DNA, the CDR3 is TGTGCCAGCAGCCAGGGGCTTAATGAAAAACTGTTTTTT. The chain recombines TRBV14 with TRBJ1-4, with D tentatively TRBD1 (5 bases). Germline CDR1 reads SGHDN; CDR2 reads FVKESK. The CDR3 covers 13 residues. V gave up 3 bases and J gave up 4 bases, with 6 bases separating them.

This clone was counted a few times. V gene TRBV7-2 combines with J gene TRBJ2-7; TRBD2 agrees at 13 bases. The junction had 9 bases not matched to a gene; V was cut back by 5 bases and J by 5 bases. Per the germline V gene, CDR1 is SGHTA and CDR2 is FQGNSA. The CDR3 covers 16 residues. The CDR3 DNA follows: TGTGCCAGCAGCGCCTTACTAGCGGGAGGGGACCACGAGCAGTACTTC. Translating it yields CASSALLAGGDHEQYF.

This chain uses TRBV9 with TRBJ2-7; maybe TRBD2 (6 bases). V lost 3 bases, J lost 7 bases, and 20 bases lay in between. Germline assignment: CDR1 SGDLS and CDR2 YYNGEE. This CDR3 contains 15 residues. The chain's CDR3 is CASSELSGAAGEQYF. DNA of the CDR3: TGTGCCAGCAGCGAACTATCCGGGGCCGCGGGGGAGCAGTACTTC. The variable domain in full, completed from reference TRBV9 and TRBJ2-7, reads DSGVTQTPKHLITATGQRVTLRCSPRSGDLSVYWYQQSLDQGLQFLIQYYNGEERAKGNILERFSAQQFPDLHSELNLSSLELGDSALYFCASSELSGAAGEQYFGPGTRLTVT.

The chain uses TRBV27 and TRBJ1-4; 7 bases match TRBD1. The CDR3 contains 15 residues. After removal of 0 bases from V and 10 bases from J, the junction contained 8 bases not matched to a gene. Germline loops: CDR1 MNHEY, CDR2 SMNVEV (reference sequence). The CDR3 region is CASSLSRGLFGKLFF. The CDR3 DNA reads TGTGCCAGCAGTTTATCGAGGGGGCTCTTCGGAAAACTGTTTTTT.

The chain carries TRBV4-3 and TRBJ1-3, with 8 nucleotides matching TRBD1. This CDR3 is 18 amino acids long. V trimming: 0 bases; J trimming: 0 bases; junction bases outside the gene matches: 7. Germline V lookup: CDR1 LGHNA, CDR2 YSLEER. The CDR3 here is CASSQDLSGQGSGNTIYF. The CDR3 DNA follows: TGCGCCAGCAGCCAAGACCTCTCCGGACAGGGCTCTGGAAACACCATATATTTT.

A few counts support this clone. CDR3 loop: CATSRDTGNTEAFF. The CDR3, as DNA: TGTGCCACCAGCAGAGATACAGGGAACACTGAAGCTTTCTTT. This chain joins TRBV15 and TRBJ1-1; weak D call: TRBD1 (5 bases). V was cut by 0 bases and J by 1 base, with 6 bases left in between. CDR3 length equals 14 residues. Per germline, CDR1 LNHNV and CDR2 YYDKDF (reference sequence).